A selection of T cell receptor beta chains follows, all from one sample in a study of CD8 T cells in ankylosing spondylitis. TCRdb re-derived calls from the 5' RACE reads in MiXCR, one entry per CDR3 protein. The sample has roughly 220,000 distinct CDR3 sequences; roughly 18% are singletons. The sequencing sample was made of blood, either unsorted or a sorted T cell fraction (not recorded which). These receptors were collected from a male donor with ankylosing spondylitis. Both conserved end residues are part of each CDR3. Where a row states a size, it is once, few, many or the class of an expanded clone; other rows omit it.

>TRBV27|TRBJ1-5|-
CASSSGTSNQPQHF
>TRBV4-1|TRBJ1-1|-
CASSHPPGGLATEAFF
>TRBV20-1|TRBJ1-1|-
CSALGQNTEAFF
>TRBV9|TRBJ2-1|-
CASSSLSGGDYNEQFF
>TRBV29-1|TRBJ2-3|many
CSVGGGAVDTQYF
>TRBV4-3|TRBJ1-2|few
CASSQGSQPHTGGYTF
>TRBV20-1|TRBJ2-1|-
CSARELKAGGNYNEQFF
>TRBV6-2/TRBV6-3|TRBJ1-2|many
CASSYIGTGYGYTF
>TRBV2|TRBJ2-1|-
CASSESLAGPYNEQFF
>TRBV30|TRBJ2-7|-
CAWSPDRDYEQYF
>TRBV4-1|TRBJ1-1|few
CASSQDRAAFTEAFF
>TRBV20-1|TRBJ2-1|-
CSARDRDRAIPNEQFF
>TRBV7-2|TRBJ2-7|-
CASSLDLVQAYYEQYF
>TRBV2|TRBJ1-6|few
CASSELGPGNSPLHF
>TRBV6-2/TRBV6-3|TRBJ2-1|-
CASTPTGVPGQGAGPYNEQFF
>TRBV12-3/TRBV12-4|TRBJ2-3|-
CTCSQRSPSGGGDTQYF
>TRBV27|TRBJ2-2|-
CASGLAGDTGELFF
>TRBV29-1|TRBJ2-7|-
CSVDLGHGTYEQYF
>TRBV29-1|TRBJ2-6|few
CSALMTGGLSGANVLTF
>TRBV7-9|TRBJ2-4|-
CASSPRSSEGDKNIQYF
>TRBV28|TRBJ2-1|few
CASSPLIHSYNEQFF
>TRBV18|TRBJ1-1|-
CASSPGSSGYTEAFF
>TRBV28|TRBJ1-5|-
CASSFRIRSNEYSNQPQHF
>TRBV28|TRBJ2-5|-
CASSFVAGSLETQYF
>TRBV20-1|TRBJ2-2|-
CSATGTATGELFF
>TRBV5-1|TRBJ2-3|few
CASSTYTSDSYTDTQYF
>TRBV29-1|TRBJ2-1|-
CSVSPEADYSYNEQFF
>TRBV12-3/TRBV12-4|TRBJ1-2|-
CASSLSPYGYTF
>TRBV2|TRBJ2-7|once
CASRELGRYEQYF
>TRBV11-2|TRBJ1-3|few
CASSLSGAGNTIYF
>TRBV9|TRBJ2-2|-
CASSVGVGLSTGELFF
>TRBV4-1|TRBJ1-2|many
CASSQEKGPLGFGYTF
>TRBV6-2/TRBV6-3|TRBJ1-5|few
CASGLGTGGGSNQPQHF
>TRBV30|TRBJ2-1|-
CAWSPLTGYNEQFF
>TRBV15|TRBJ2-6|-
CATGRRSSGANVLTF
>TRBV11-2|TRBJ2-2|-
CASSFGGATGELFF
>TRBV5-1|TRBJ2-1|-
CASSFPDYYNEQFF
>TRBV7-9|TRBJ2-1|-
CASTTGTSGYNEQFF
>TRBV29-1|TRBJ2-3|-
CSVRGLLEVDTQYF
>TRBV9|TRBJ1-4|-
CASSVEGGAEKLFF
>TRBV5-1|TRBJ1-1|few
CASSLDVYTEAFF
>TRBV3-1|TRBJ1-5|-
CASSQVVNQPQHF
>TRBV12-3/TRBV12-4|TRBJ2-7|many
CASTTGEGEDEQYF
>TRBV7-9|TRBJ2-3|few
CASSSTSSTDTQYF
>TRBV28|TRBJ2-5|few
CASSLGASGGPRETQYF
>TRBV29-1|TRBJ1-1|few
CSVDGLENTEAFF
>TRBV7-8|TRBJ2-3|-
CASSLLDFDSDTQYF
>TRBV5-8|TRBJ1-1|few
CASSLDRGGFGTEAFF
>TRBV25-1|TRBJ2-2|few
CASFLPGELFF
>TRBV12-3/TRBV12-4|TRBJ2-2|few
CASSPPSASTGELFF
>TRBV4-3|TRBJ2-1|-
CASSQDRLGLAGREQFF
>TRBV4-1|TRBJ2-7|once
CASSQVTSDEQYF
>TRBV5-1|TRBJ1-2|many
CASSLEYPTDYGYTF
>TRBV2|TRBJ2-1|-
CASNAVIYNEQFF
>TRBV19|TRBJ1-5|few
CASSIAGGQPQHF
>TRBV5-1|TRBJ2-3|many
CASSWGRGSTDTQYF
>TRBV6-5|TRBJ2-7|few
CASSSVSYEQYF
>TRBV12-3/TRBV12-4|TRBJ1-1|many
CASSPNTGEAFF
>TRBV9|TRBJ2-7|few
CASSPTSGSRYEQYF